This T cell receptor beta chain is drawn from a study of blood T cell repertoires in COVID-19. Study-level background: The samples span acute and convalescent COVID-19 from the United States, Italy and Spain. From T cells, B-cell-depleted T cells, or PBMCs came the material, which was cDNA or gDNA.

This CDR3 region has 14 residues. CDR1 LNHDA and CDR2 SQIVND come from the germline V gene (reference sequence). Trimming at V came to 1 base and at J to 6 bases, leaving 5 bases not matched to a gene. In the original workflow: The assay estimated nucleated cells by amplifying reference gene primers. Method: immunoSEQ multiplex PCR; TCRdb's copy keeps in-frame clones and lacks some. From that table come the V and J calls and clone size; the DNA was used to work out D and trimming. The table shows about 58,000 clones, with more than 60% occurring only once. This clonotype was sampled from a human donor in a cohort sampled during active COVID-19. J is TRBJ2-5 and V is TRBV19; TRBD1 aligns across 7 bases. Sequenced material: peripheral blood. DNA for the CDR3: TGTGCCAGTAGTATAGGGGGACAGACAAAGACCCAGTACTTC. It is translated as CASSIGGQTKTQYF. Drawing the rest from reference TRBV19 and TRBJ2-5, the complete variable domain is DGGITQSPKYLFRKEGQNVTLSCEQNLNHDAMYWYRQDPGQGLRLIYYSQIVNDFQKGDIAEGYSVSREKKESFPLTVTSAQKNPTAFYLCASSIGGQTKTQYFGPGTRLLVL.